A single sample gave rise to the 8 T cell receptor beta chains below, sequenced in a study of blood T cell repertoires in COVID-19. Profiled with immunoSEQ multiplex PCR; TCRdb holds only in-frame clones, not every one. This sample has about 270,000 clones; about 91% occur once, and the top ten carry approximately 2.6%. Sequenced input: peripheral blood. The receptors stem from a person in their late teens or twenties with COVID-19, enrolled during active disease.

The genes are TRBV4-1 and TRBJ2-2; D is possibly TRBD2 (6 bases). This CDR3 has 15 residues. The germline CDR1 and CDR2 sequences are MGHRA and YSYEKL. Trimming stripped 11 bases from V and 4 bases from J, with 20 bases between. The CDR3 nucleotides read TGCGCCTCCGGGGGAGTGGGGCAACTCACCGGGGAGCTGTTTTTT. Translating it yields CASGGVGQLTGELFF.

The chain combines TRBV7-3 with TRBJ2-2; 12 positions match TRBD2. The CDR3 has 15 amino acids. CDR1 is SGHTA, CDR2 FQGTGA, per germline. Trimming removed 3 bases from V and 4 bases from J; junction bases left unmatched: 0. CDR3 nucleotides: TGTGCCAGCAGCTTGACTAGCGGGAGCACCGGGGAGCTGTTTTTT. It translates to CASSLTSGSTGELFF.

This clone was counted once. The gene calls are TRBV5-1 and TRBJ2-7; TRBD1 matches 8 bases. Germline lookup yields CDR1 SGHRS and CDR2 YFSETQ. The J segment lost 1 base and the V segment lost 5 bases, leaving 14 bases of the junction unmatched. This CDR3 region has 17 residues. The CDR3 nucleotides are TGCGCCAGCAGTCAGGGGGCGACGGGGCTGATGTCCTACGAGCAGTACTTC. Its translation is CASSQGATGLMSYEQYF.

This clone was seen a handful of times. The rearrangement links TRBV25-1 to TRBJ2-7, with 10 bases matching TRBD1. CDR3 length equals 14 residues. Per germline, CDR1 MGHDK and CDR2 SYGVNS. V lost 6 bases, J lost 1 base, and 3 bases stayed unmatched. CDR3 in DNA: TGTGCCAGCAGGGGACAGGGGCGATCCTACGAGCAGTACTTC. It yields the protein CASRGQGRSYEQYF.

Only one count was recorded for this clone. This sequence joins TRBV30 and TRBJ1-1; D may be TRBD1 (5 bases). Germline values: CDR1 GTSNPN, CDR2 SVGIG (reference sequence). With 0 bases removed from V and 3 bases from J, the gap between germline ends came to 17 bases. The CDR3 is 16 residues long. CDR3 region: CAWSVGIAGWYTEAFF. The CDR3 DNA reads TGTGCCTGGAGTGTAGGTATCGCAGGGTGGTACACTGAAGCTTTCTTT.

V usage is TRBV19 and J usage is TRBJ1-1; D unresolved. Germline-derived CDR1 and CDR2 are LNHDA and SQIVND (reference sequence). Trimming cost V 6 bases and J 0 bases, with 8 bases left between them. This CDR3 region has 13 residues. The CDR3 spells CASRTDLNTEAFF. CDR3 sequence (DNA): TGTGCCAGTAGAACAGATCTGAACACTGAAGCTTTCTTT.

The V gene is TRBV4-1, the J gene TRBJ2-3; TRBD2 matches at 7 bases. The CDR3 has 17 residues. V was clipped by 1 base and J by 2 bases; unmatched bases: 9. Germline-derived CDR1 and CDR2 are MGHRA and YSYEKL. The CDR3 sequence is CASSQVGAGTLTDTQYF. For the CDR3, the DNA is TGCGCCAGCAGCCAAGTGGGAGCGGGAACTCTCACAGATACGCAGTATTTT.

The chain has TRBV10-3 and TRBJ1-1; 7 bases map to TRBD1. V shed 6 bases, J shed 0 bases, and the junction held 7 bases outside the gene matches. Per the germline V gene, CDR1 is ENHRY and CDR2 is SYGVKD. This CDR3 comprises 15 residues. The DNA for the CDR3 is TGTGCCATCAGGGGAATCGGGACAGTGAACACTGAAGCTTTCTTT. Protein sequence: CAIRGIGTVNTEAFF.